This T cell receptor (beta chain) is drawn from a study of blood T cell repertoires in COVID-19. The authors' processing: Amplification of reference gene primers was used by the study to estimate nucleated cell counts. Produced via immunoSEQ multiplex PCR; TCRdb's table is partial and in-frame only. D and trimming come from the DNA, and the V and J calls and clone size come from that table. In the table there are roughly 140,000 clones, 87% of which are singletons. The germline V gene has CDR1 KGHSH and CDR2 LQKENI. V lost 3 bases and J lost 1, with 9 bases in between. The CDR3 consists of 15 residues.

The TCR was taken from a woman aged 40 to 49 with acute or convalescent COVID-19. Sequenced: peripheral blood. This chain links TRBV18 with TRBJ2-2; D call uncertain. CDR3 region: CASSPGEQNTGELFF. The CDR3, as DNA: TGTGCCAGCTCACCCGGAGAACAGAACACCGGGGAGCTGTTTTTT.